Listed here are 8 T cell receptor beta chains from one sample, sequenced in a study of T cells after yellow fever vaccination. Via MiXCR, TCRdb re-called the 5' RACE reads, giving one row per CDR3 protein. The table shows around 320,000 distinct CDR3 sequences, with approximately 10% occurring only once. The specimen comprised CD4+ T cells sorted from PBMCs, sampled 5 days after the yellow fever booster vaccination. All receptors derive from a man aged 18-30 years who received the YFV17D yellow fever vaccine.

This clonotype was seen only a few times. J is TRBJ2-7 and V is TRBV10-3; 10 nucleotides agree with TRBD2. There are 15 residues in the CDR3. The junction had 5 bases not matched to a gene; V was cut back by 4 bases and J by 2 bases. The germline V gene encodes CDR1 ENHRY and CDR2 SYGVKD. The CDR3 DNA reads as TGTGCCATCAGTGGGGGAGCGGGGGGGACCTACGAGCAGTACTTC. It specifies CAISGGAGGTYEQYF.

This clonotype was counted ten times or more. The V call is TRBV18, the J call TRBJ1-2; 9 bases line up with TRBD1. Germline V gene sequence: CDR1 KGHSH, CDR2 LQKENI. This CDR3 comprises 16 residues. Losses at the gene ends were 2 bases for V and 3 bases for J; bases not matched to a gene: 7. CDR3 DNA: TGTGCCAGCTCACCATCACCGACAGGGGGGGACTATGGCTACACCTTC. Protein product: CASSPSPTGGDYGYTF.

This chain joins TRBV10-3 and TRBJ1-5; TRBD1 is a possible D gene (6 bases). V lost 2 bases and J lost 6, with 11 bases in between. The CDR3 has 14 residues. The V gene's germline CDR1 is ENHRY and CDR2 SYGVKD. CDR3 protein: CAISEQGLGQPQHF. DNA for the CDR3: TGTGCCATCAGTGAGCAGGGGTTGGGTCAGCCCCAGCATTTT.

This sequence joins TRBV6-4 and TRBJ2-3; D ambiguous. Trimming pared 2 bases from V and 0 bases from J, leaving 6 bases between. The germline gives CDR1 MRHNA, CDR2 SNTAGT. The CDR3 length is 14 residues. The CDR3 DNA reads TGTGCCAGCAGTGACAGCTCTAGCACAGATACGCAGTATTTT. The encoded protein is CASSDSSSTDTQYF.

V usage is TRBV28 and J usage is TRBJ2-2; either TRBD1 or TRBD2 may fit D (6 bases each). Germline loops: CDR1 MDHEN, CDR2 SYDVKM. The CDR3 extends over 15 amino acids. V was shortened by 6 bases and J by 6 bases, with 17 bases between the two germline ends. The CDR3 reads CASSPPGARSGELFF. CDR3 DNA sequence: TGTGCCAGCAGCCCTCCGGGGGCCCGATCCGGGGAGCTGTTTTTT.

This clonotype showed up many times. V and J are TRBV28 and TRBJ2-7, with D maybe TRBD1 (5 bases). CDR3 length equals 16 residues. CDR1 MDHEN and CDR2 SYDVKM come from the germline V gene. V gave up 6 bases and J gave up 2 bases, with 20 bases separating them. Here the CDR3 DNA reads TGTGCCAGCAGGGATAACCGGGCTCAGGGCACCTACGAGCAGTACGTC. This sequence encodes CASRDNRAQGTYEQYV.

The chain carries TRBV5-1 and TRBJ2-3, with D perhaps TRBD2 (7 bases). The germline V gene has CDR1 SGHRS and CDR2 YFSETQ. V was pared by 3 bases and J by 1 base, with 15 bases between. This CDR3 has 16 residues. The CDR3 here is CASSSGAGAGTDTQYF. CDR3 coding DNA: TGCGCCAGCAGCTCCGGCGCGGGGGCCGGCACAGATACGCAGTATTTT.

In its sample, this clonotype was seen many times. The chain combines TRBV6-6 with TRBJ2-2; D remains ambiguous. Germline V gene sequence: CDR1 MNHNY, CDR2 SVGAGI (reference sequence). V lost 7 bases, J lost 3 bases, and 9 bases lay in between. This CDR3 comprises 13 residues. This CDR3 is CASNQRDTGELFF. The CDR3 DNA reads TGTGCCAGCAATCAACGGGACACCGGGGAGCTGTTTTTT.